This TCR beta chain was documented in a study of blood T cell repertoires in COVID-19. The CDR3 totals 16 residues. Germline CDR1 is SGHRS and CDR2 is YFSETQ. V lost 4 bases, J lost 3 bases, and 14 bases lay in between. Only in-frame clones appear in the TCRdb table, and some are missing; sequencing was by immunoSEQ multiplex PCR. The table includes roughly 150,000 clones, roughly 91% detected once. The TCR originated in a man in his sixties with active or convalescent COVID-19. The sample taken for sequencing was peripheral blood. V is TRBV5-1 and J is TRBJ1-6; the D gene is possibly TRBD1 (5 bases). CDR3 region: CASSREGSLYNSPLHF. Written as DNA, the CDR3 is TGCGCCAGCAGCCGGGAGGGGTCTCTCTATAATTCACCCCTCCACTTT.